The 22 T cell receptor beta chains below were found in one sample sequenced in a study of T cell repertoires in cytomegalovirus infection. Each CDR3 protein is one row after TCRdb ran MiXCR on the reads. The table shows a few hundred thousand distinct CDR3 sequences, with almost 30% occurring only once. Their antigens remain unidentified. The sequencing here drew on cultured PBMCs, taken from culture after CMV antigen stimulation. These receptors were collected from a human donor in good health (CMV status not recorded). Some clones in this sample may be carry-over from other donors' samples.

This clonotype was observed a handful of times. This CDR3 reads CASSFKGEQYF. Written as DNA, the CDR3 is TGTGCCAGCAGTTTTAAGGGCGAGCAGTACTTC. This chain connects TRBV28 to TRBJ2-7; D ambiguous. Between the trimmed V and J ends, which lost 3 bases and 6 bases, there was a span of 6 bases. The CDR3 is made up of 11 amino acids. The germline V gene has CDR1 MDHEN and CDR2 SYDVKM.

This clonotype has just a few counts. The CDR3 here is CATSDRSGAYEQYF. In DNA form, the CDR3 reads TGTGCCACCAGTGACAGGTCAGGGGCCTACGAGCAGTACTTC. The chain uses TRBV24-1 and TRBJ2-7, with a possible D match to TRBD1 (6 bases). V was pared by 4 bases and J by 2 bases, with 11 bases between. The germline CDR1 and CDR2 sequences are KGHDR and SFDVKD. This CDR3 contains 14 residues.

This chain links TRBV24-1 with TRBJ1-5; D is unresolved. This CDR3 is 13 amino acids long. V was trimmed by 4 bases and J by 2 bases, leaving 5 bases between them. CDR1 is KGHDR and CDR2 is SFDVKD in the germline V gene. The DNA of the CDR3 is TGTGCCACCAGTGAATCACGCAATCAGCCCCAGCATTTT. Protein sequence: CATSESRNQPQHF.

J is TRBJ1-1 and V is TRBV10-3; D remains ambiguous. In germline, CDR1 is ENHRY, CDR2 SYGVKD. The CDR3 is made up of 11 amino acids. CDR3: CACSMNTEAFF. The CDR3, as DNA: TGTGCATGCAGCATGAACACTGAAGCTTTCTTT.

The chain is built from TRBV2 and TRBJ1-5; D unresolved. The CDR3 is made up of 13 amino acids. The V gene's germline CDR1 is SNHLY and CDR2 FYNNEI. The germline V and J ends were trimmed by 6 bases and 4 bases, with 10 bases remaining between them. CDR3 nucleotide sequence: TGTGCCAGCAGGGATGGGAATAATCAGCCCCAGCATTTT. The encoded protein is CASRDGNNQPQHF.

This clonotype was seen ten or more times. The chain employs TRBV7-2 and TRBJ1-2; perhaps TRBD1 as D (6 bases). Germline V gene lookup returns CDR1 SGHTA and CDR2 FQGNSA. This CDR3 is built from 14 residues. V lost 8 bases, J lost 5 bases, and 18 bases lay in between. The CDR3 loop is CASGTRDTSYGYTF. CDR3 bases: TGTGCCAGCGGGACCCGGGACACCTCGTATGGCTACACCTTC.

V usage is TRBV6-6 and J usage is TRBJ1-2, with D tentatively TRBD1 (5 bases). CDR1 is MNHNY and CDR2 is SVGAGI in the germline V gene (reference sequence). CDR3 size: 15 residues. Between the trimmed V and J ends, which lost 7 bases and 3 bases, there was a span of 18 bases. The CDR3 DNA reads as TGTGCCAGCACGCCAGGGTTAGAGGTGGACTATGGCTACACCTTC. Translated, it gives CASTPGLEVDYGYTF.

The chain employs TRBV28 and TRBJ2-7; 10 nucleotides match TRBD2. With V trimmed by 0 bases and J by 6 bases, 8 bases remained unmatched. The V gene's germline CDR1 is MDHEN and CDR2 SYDVKM. CDR3 length: 16 residues. Here the CDR3 reads CASSLCTLAGECEQYF. CDR3 DNA: TGTGCCAGCAGTTTATGCACGCTAGCGGGAGAATGCGAGCAGTACTTC.

This chain connects TRBV7-7 to TRBJ1-6; TRBD1 matches at 9 bases. The junction had 6 bases not matched to a gene; V was cut back by 4 bases and J by 8 bases. This CDR3 spans 15 amino acids. Germline CDR1 and CDR2: SSHAT and FNYEAQ (reference sequence). CDR3 region: CASSSWTGEDSPLHF. DNA for the CDR3: TGTGCCAGCAGCTCGTGGACAGGGGAGGATTCACCCCTCCACTTT.

Only a few counts were recorded for this clonotype. This chain links TRBV11-2 with TRBJ2-5, with D possibly being TRBD2 (6 bases). From germline, CDR1 is SGHAT and CDR2 FQNNGV. V dropped 3 bases and J dropped 4 bases, with 12 bases sitting between them. CDR3 length: 14 residues. For the CDR3, the DNA is TGTGCCAGCAGCTTCAACGCGGGACTAGAGACCCAGTACTTC. This encodes CASSFNAGLETQYF.

The J gene is TRBJ2-2, the V gene TRBV7-3, with a tentative D call TRBD2 (6 bases). CDR3 length: 17 residues. The germline CDR1 and CDR2 sequences are SGHTA and FQGTGA. Trimming removed 1 base from V and 0 bases from J, with 12 bases in between. The CDR3 coding sequence is TGTGCCAGCAGCTTAATGAGGGGAGGTTCGAACACCGGGGAGCTGTTTTTT. Translating it yields CASSLMRGGSNTGELFF.

This clonotype was seen many times. The gene calls are TRBV28 and TRBJ2-6, with D perhaps matching TRBD1 or TRBD2 (5 bases each). V dropped 3 bases and J dropped 2 bases, with 11 bases sitting between them. The germline CDR1 and CDR2 sequences are MDHEN and SYDVKM. This CDR3 contains 16 residues. CDR3 residues: CASSFWDGTGANVLTF. DNA of the CDR3: TGTGCCAGCAGTTTTTGGGACGGTACTGGGGCCAACGTCCTGACTTTC.

The CDR3 DNA sequence: TGCGCCAGCAGCCAGCTAGGGGACACTGAAGCTTTCTTT. Translation: CASSQLGDTEAFF. The J gene is TRBJ1-1, the V gene TRBV4-1; maybe TRBD1 (5 bases). Germline loops: CDR1 MGHRA, CDR2 YSYEKL. The CDR3 is 13 residues long. V was pared by 3 bases and J by 3 bases, with 8 bases between.

This clonotype was observed a handful of times. The J gene is TRBJ2-6, the V gene TRBV28, with a possible D match to TRBD1 (6 bases). V was cut by 4 bases and J by 3 bases, with 19 bases left in between. The CDR3 runs 18 residues. Germline V gene lookup returns CDR1 MDHEN and CDR2 SYDVKM. CDR3 loop: CASSSGDLLGFGANVLTF. CDR3 DNA: TGTGCCAGCAGTTCAGGGGACCTCTTAGGGTTTGGGGCCAACGTCCTGACTTTC. Drawing the rest from reference TRBV28 and TRBJ2-6, the complete variable domain is DVKVTQSSRYLVKRTGEKVFLECVQDMDHENMFWYRQDPGLGLRLIYFSYDVKMKEKGDIPEGYSVSREKKERFSLILESASTNQTSMYLCASSSGDLLGFGANVLTFGAGSRLTVL.

The rearrangement uses TRBV19 and TRBJ2-1, with 8 bases aligning to TRBD2. Germline V gives CDR1 LNHDA, CDR2 SQIVND (reference sequence). The V gene end was trimmed by 2 bases and the J gene end by 10 bases; junction bases not matched to a gene: 13. The CDR3 spans 16 residues. CDR3 DNA: TGTGCCAGTAGTATACCCCTAGCGGGCCGGGGCCGGGAGCAGTTCTTC. Its protein is CASSIPLAGRGREQFF. Drawing the rest from reference TRBV19 and TRBJ2-1, the complete variable domain is DGGITQSPKYLFRKEGQNVTLSCEQNLNHDAMYWYRQDPGQGLRLIYYSQIVNDFQKGDIAEGYSVSREKKESFPLTVTSAQKNPTAFYLCASSIPLAGRGREQFFGPGTRLTVL.

V gene TRBV12-3 or TRBV12-4 combines with J gene TRBJ1-2, with TRBD1 identical over 7 bases. Trimming took 8 bases from V and 0 from J; bases not matched to a gene: 6. The CDR3 spans 14 residues. This chain's CDR3 is CASRTGETNYGYTF. The CDR3 DNA sequence: TGTGCCAGCCGAACAGGGGAAACTAACTATGGCTACACCTTC.

The chain links TRBV7-8 to TRBJ1-1, with unresolved D. CDR3 length equals 12 residues. CDR1 is SGHVS, CDR2 FQNEAQ, per germline. Trimming removed 3 bases from V and 5 bases from J, with 7 bases in between. CDR3 in DNA: TGTGCCAGCAGCTTTCACCGGACTGAAGCTTTCTTT. It specifies CASSFHRTEAFF.

The chain carries TRBV7-9 and TRBJ2-3; D perhaps matches TRBD1 (6 bases). CDR3 length: 15 residues. V was pared by 3 bases and J by 1 base, with 11 bases between. Germline values: CDR1 SEHNR, CDR2 FQNEAQ (reference sequence). In DNA, the CDR3 is TGTGCCAGCAGCTTTAACAGGGCACGCACAGATACGCAGTATTTT. It translates to CASSFNRARTDTQYF.

Worth noting for this clonotype: A read error may produce the germline difference seen at one junction end. The chain couples TRBV7-4 to TRBJ1-3, with 7 bases identical to TRBD1. This CDR3 is 16 amino acids long. Germline loops: CDR1 SGHVT, CDR2 SQSDAQ. The CDR3 nucleotides are TGTGCCAGCAGCCCCTCGGGGGACAGCTCTGGAAACCCCATATATTTT. Its translation is CASSPSGDSSGNPIYF.

This rearrangement joins TRBV11-2 to TRBJ2-4; 9 bases fit TRBD2. In germline, CDR1 is SGHAT, CDR2 FQNNGV. Trimming removed 1 base from V and 15 bases from J; junction bases left unmatched: 7. The CDR3 has 13 amino acids. The CDR3 DNA is TGTGCCAGCAGCTTAGTAGTAGCGGGAGTGTTGTACTTC. Its translation is CASSLVVAGVLYF.

The chain uses TRBV5-4 and TRBJ1-4; TRBD1 is a possible D gene (5 bases). Trimming stripped 4 bases from V and 6 bases from J, with 10 bases between. Germline assignment: CDR1 SGHNT and CDR2 YYREEE (reference sequence). The CDR3 is 13 amino acids. CDR3 amino acids: CASSGTSDEKLFF. For the CDR3, the DNA is TGTGCCAGCAGCGGGACGTCGGATGAAAAACTGTTTTTT.

Ten or more counts support this clonotype. The V gene is TRBV7-2, the J gene TRBJ2-3; a possible D gene is TRBD2 (5 bases). Germline V gene lookup returns CDR1 SGHTA and CDR2 FQGNSA. This CDR3 has 14 residues. The germline V and J ends were trimmed by 3 bases and 3 bases, with 10 bases remaining between them. CDR3 sequence reads: CASSFDPGTDTQYF. CDR3 in DNA: TGTGCCAGCAGCTTTGACCCGGGGACAGATACGCAGTATTTT.